This T cell receptor beta chain emerged from a study of CD8 T cells in ankylosing spondylitis. Each TCR beta library was made by quantitative 5'-RACE that incorporated molecular barcodes. TCRdb fed the 5' RACE reads into MiXCR, producing one record per CDR3 protein. This sample has roughly 200,000 distinct CDR3 sequences, with about 13% found just once. This clonotype was counted between two and nine times. V was shortened by 4 bases and J by 6 bases, with 23 bases between the two germline ends. From germline, CDR1 is MNHEY and CDR2 SVGEGT. CDR3 length equals 17 residues. This sequence originates from a male donor with ankylosing spondylitis or in good health (not recorded which). The V call is TRBV6-2 or TRBV6-3, the J call TRBJ2-3; either TRBD1 or TRBD2 may fit D (6 bases each). Sequencing was performed on blood, either unsorted or a sorted T cell fraction (not recorded which). The CDR3 DNA reads as TGTGCCAGCAGTTTTCCACCGGACCCCCGGGGGCCGGATACGCAGTATTTT. This gives the protein CASSFPPDPRGPDTQYF.